This T cell receptor beta chain was sequenced in a study of blood T cell repertoires in COVID-19. As for the study in general: COVID-19 samples collected from the United States, Italy and Spain covered acute and convalescent phases. T cells, B-cell-depleted T cells, or PBMCs supplied cDNA or gDNA.

Germline values: CDR1 SGHDN, CDR2 FVKESK. CDR3 length: 13 residues. V was pared by 2 bases and J by 5 bases, with 9 bases between. As originally analysed: The authors estimated nucleated cell counts from reference gene primer amplification. Only in-frame clones appear in the TCRdb table, and some are missing; sequencing was by immunoSEQ multiplex PCR. The V and J calls and clone size were taken over from that table, and D and trimming were inferred from the DNA. The table has more than 200,000 clones, roughly 88% seen once. The material sequenced was peripheral blood. This receptor was identified in a man aged 40-50 years with acute or convalescent COVID-19. The V and J genes are TRBV14 and TRBJ1-1; D gene ambiguous. CDR3 loop: CASSQSQLTEAFF. CDR3 in DNA: TGTGCCAGCAGCCAATCTCAGTTAACTGAAGCTTTCTTT. The full variable domain, with the rest looked up from reference TRBV14 and TRBJ1-1, is EAGVTQFPSHSVIEKGQTVTLRCDPISGHDNLYWYRRVMGKEIKFLLHFVKESKQDESGMPNNRFLAERTGGTYSTLKVQPAELEDSGVYFCASSQSQLTEAFFGQGTRLTVV.